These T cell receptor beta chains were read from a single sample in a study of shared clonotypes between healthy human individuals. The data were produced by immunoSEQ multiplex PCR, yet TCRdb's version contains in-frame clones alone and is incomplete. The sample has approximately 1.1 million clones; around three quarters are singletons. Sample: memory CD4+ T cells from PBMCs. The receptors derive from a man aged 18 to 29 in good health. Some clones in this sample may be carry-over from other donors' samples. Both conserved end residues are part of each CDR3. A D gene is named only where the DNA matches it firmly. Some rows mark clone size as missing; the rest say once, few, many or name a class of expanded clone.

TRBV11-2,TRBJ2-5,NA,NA,TGTGCCAGCAGCTTAGGATTGGGAGAAGAGACCCAGTACTTC,CASSLGLGEETQYF
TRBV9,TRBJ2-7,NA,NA,TGTGCCAGCAGCGAAGCCCCAGGAGGGGGCGAGCAGTACTTC,CASSEAPGGGEQYF
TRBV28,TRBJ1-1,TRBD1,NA,TGTGCCACCGGGACAGGGGTTAAGACTGAAGCTTTCTTT,CATGTGVKTEAFF
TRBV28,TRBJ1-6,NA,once,TGTGCCAGCAGAACACCGAGGGATTCACCCCTCCACTTT,CASRTPRDSPLHF
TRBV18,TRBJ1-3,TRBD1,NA,TGTGCCAGCTCACCCTGGACAGGCCACTCTGGAAACACCATATATTTT,CASSPWTGHSGNTIYF
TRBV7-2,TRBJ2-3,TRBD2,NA,TGTGCCAGCAGCTTACTGGGACTAGCGACAAACGCAGATACGCAGTATTTT,CASSLLGLATNADTQYF
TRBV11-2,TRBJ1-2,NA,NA,TGTGCCAGCAGCTTACACAGTGGGGCGCAGGGAGGTGGCTACACCTTC,CASSLHSGAQGGGYTF
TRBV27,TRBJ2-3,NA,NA,TGTGCCAGCAGATGGGACGGGAGAGTCCCAGATACGCAGTATTTT,CASRWDGRVPDTQYF
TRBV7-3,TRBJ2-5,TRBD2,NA,TGTGCCAGCAGCTTAACGGCCCCCCGAGGACTAGCGGGAGGCCAACAAGAGACCCAGTACTTC,CASSLTAPRGLAGGQQETQYF
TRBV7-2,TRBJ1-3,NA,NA,TGTGCCAGCAGCTCTCAGGGGAATACTGGAAACACCATATATTTT,CASSSQGNTGNTIYF
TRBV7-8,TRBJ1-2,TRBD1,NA,TGTGCCAGCAGCCCCGACAGGGGCTACGGCTACACCTTC,CASSPDRGYGYTF
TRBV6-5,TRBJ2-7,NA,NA,TGTGCCAGCAGTTACGGGCTGGAGCGGGTCCCCTACGAGCAGTACTTC,CASSYGLERVPYEQYF
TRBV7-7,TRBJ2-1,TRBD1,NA,TGTGCCAGCAGCTCAACGGGACAGTCTTACAATGAGCAGTTCTTC,CASSSTGQSYNEQFF
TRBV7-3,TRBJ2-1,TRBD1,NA,TGTGCCAGCAGCCTCTCGACAGGGGGGCTCCTCAATGAGCAGTTCTTC,CASSLSTGGLLNEQFF